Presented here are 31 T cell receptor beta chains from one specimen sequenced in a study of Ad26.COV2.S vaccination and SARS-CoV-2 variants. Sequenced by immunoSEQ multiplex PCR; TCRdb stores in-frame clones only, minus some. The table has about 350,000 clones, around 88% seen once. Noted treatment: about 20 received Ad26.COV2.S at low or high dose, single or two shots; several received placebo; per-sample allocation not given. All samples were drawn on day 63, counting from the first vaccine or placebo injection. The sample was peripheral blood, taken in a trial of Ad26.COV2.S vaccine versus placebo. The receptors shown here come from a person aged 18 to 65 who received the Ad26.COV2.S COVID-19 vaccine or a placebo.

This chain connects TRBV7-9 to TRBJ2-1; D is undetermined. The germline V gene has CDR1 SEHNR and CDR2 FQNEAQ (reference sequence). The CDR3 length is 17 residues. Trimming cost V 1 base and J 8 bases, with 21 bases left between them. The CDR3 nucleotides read TGTGCCAGCAGCTTAGAATGGACGAGCCCTCAAGTGGATGAGCAGTTCTTC. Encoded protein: CASSLEWTSPQVDEQFF. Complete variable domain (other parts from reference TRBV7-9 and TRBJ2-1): DTGVSQNPRHKITKRGQNVTFRCDPISEHNRLYWYRQTLGQGPEFLTYFQNEAQLEKSRLLSDRFSAERPKGSFSTLEIQRTEQGDSAMYLCASSLEWTSPQVDEQFFGPGTRLTVL.

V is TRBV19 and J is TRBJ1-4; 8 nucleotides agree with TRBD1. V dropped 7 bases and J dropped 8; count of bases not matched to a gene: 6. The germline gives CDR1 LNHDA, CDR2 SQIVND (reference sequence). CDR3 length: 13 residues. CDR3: CASMTQGAEKLFF. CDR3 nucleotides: TGTGCCAGTATGACCCAGGGGGCGGAAAAACTGTTTTTT.

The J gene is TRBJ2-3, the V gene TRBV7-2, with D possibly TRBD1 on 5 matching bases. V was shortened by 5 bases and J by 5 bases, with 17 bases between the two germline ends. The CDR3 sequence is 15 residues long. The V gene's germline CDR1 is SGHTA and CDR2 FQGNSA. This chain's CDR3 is CASSLVGARGDTQYF. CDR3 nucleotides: TGTGCCAGCAGCCTAGTAGGGGCCCGCGGAGATACGCAGTATTTT.

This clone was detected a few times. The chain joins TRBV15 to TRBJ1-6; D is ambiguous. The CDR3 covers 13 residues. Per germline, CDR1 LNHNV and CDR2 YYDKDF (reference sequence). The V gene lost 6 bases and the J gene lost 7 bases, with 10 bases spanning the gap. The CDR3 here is CATRGIGNSPLHF. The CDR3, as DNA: TGTGCCACCAGGGGAATAGGGAATTCACCCCTCCACTTT.

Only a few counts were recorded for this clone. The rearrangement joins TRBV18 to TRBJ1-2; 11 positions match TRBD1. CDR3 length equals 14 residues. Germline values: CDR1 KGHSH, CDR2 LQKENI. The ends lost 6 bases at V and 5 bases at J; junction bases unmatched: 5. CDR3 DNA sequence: TGTGCCAGCTCCCCTGGGACAGGGGGTTATGGCTACACCTTC. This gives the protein CASSPGTGGYGYTF.

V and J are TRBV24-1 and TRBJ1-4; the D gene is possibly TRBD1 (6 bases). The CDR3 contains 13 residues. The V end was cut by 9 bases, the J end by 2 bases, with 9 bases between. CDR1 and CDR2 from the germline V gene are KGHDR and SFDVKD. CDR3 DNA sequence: TGTGCCACCCAGGGGCCCACTAATGAAAAACTGTTTTTT. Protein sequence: CATQGPTNEKLFF.

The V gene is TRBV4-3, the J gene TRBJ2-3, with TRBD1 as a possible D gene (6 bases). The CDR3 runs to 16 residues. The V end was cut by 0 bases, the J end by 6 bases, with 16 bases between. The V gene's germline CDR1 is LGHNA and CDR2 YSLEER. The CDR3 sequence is CASSQDPRDISDTQYF. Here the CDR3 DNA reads TGCGCCAGCAGCCAAGATCCCAGGGACATTTCGGATACGCAGTATTTT.

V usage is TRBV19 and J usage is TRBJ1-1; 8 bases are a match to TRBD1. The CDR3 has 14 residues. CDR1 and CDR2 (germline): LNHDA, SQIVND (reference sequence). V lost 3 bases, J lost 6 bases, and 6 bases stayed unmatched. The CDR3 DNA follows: TGTGCCAGTAGTATGGACAGGGCGGGGTCTGAAGCTTTCTTT. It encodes CASSMDRAGSEAFF.

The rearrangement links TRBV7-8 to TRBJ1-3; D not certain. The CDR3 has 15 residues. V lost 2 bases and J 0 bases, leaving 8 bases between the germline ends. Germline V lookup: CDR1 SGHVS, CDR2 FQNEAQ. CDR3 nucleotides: TGTGCCAGCAGCTTAACGAAGCTCTCTGGAAACACCATATATTTT. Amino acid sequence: CASSLTKLSGNTIYF.

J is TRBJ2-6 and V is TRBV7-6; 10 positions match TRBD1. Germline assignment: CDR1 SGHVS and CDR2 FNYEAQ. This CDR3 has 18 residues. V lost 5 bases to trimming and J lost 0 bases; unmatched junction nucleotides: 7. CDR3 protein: CASSLRQGAGSGANVLTF. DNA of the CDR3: TGTGCCAGCAGCCTACGACAGGGGGCTGGCTCTGGGGCCAACGTCCTGACTTTC. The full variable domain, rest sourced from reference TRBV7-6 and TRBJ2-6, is GAGVSQSPRYKVTKRGQDVALRCDPISGHVSLYWYRQALGQGPEFLTYFNYEAQQDKSGLPNDRFSAERPEGSISTLTIQRTEQRDSAMYRCASSLRQGAGSGANVLTFGAGSRLTVL.

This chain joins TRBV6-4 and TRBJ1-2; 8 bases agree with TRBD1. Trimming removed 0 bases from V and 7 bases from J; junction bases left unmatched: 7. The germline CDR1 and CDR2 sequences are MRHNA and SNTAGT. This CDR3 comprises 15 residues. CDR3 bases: TGTGCCAGCAGTGACTCGGCACAGGGGGTCCGTGGCTACACCTTC. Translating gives CASSDSAQGVRGYTF.

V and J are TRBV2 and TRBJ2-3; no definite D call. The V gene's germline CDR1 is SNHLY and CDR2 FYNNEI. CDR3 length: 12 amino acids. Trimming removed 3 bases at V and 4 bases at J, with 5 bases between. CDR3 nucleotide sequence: TGTGCCAGCAGTGAGCTGTCAGATACGCAGTATTTT. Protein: CASSELSDTQYF.

This chain's CDR3 is CASSFPGVEAQHF. In DNA form, the CDR3 reads TGTGCCAGCAGTTTCCCCGGAGTTGAGGCCCAGCATTTT. The chain is built from TRBV28 and TRBJ1-5; D not resolved. V was shortened by 3 bases and J by 11 bases, with 14 bases between the two germline ends. The CDR3 spans 13 residues. Germline V gene data show CDR1 as MDHEN and CDR2 as SYDVKM.

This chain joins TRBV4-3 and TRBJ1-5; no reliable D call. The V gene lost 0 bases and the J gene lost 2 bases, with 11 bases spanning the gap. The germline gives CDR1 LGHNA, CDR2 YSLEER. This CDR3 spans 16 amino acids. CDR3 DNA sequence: TGCGCCAGCAGCCAAGATAACGGGATGGGCAATCAGCCCCAGCATTTT. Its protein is CASSQDNGMGNQPQHF.

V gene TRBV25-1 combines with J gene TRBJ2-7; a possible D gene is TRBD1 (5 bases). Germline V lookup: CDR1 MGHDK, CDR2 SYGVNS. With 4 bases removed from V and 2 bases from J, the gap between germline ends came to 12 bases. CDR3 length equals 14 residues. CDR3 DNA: TGTGCCAGCAGTGGCAGGGAAGTTCCCTACGAGCAGTACTTC. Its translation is CASSGREVPYEQYF.

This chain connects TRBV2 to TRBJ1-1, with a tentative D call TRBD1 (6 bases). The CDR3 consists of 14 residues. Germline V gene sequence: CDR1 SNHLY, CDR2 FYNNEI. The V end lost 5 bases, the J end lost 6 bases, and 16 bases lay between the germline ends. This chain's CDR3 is CASSLQGWGPEAFF. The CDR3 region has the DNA TGTGCCAGCAGTTTACAGGGATGGGGTCCTGAAGCTTTCTTT.

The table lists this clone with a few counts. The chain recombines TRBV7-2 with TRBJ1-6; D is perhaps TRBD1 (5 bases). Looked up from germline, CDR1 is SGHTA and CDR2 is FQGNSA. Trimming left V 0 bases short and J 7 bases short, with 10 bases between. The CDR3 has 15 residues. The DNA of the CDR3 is TGTGCCAGCAGCTTAGCTATAAGGGGCAATTCACCCCTCCACTTT. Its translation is CASSLAIRGNSPLHF.

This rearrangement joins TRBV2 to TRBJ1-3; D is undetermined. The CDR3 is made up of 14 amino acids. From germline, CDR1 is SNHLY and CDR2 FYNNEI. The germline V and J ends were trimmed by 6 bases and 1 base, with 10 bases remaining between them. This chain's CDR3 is CASRENLSGNTIYF. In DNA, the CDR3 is TGTGCCAGCAGGGAGAATCTTTCTGGAAACACCATATATTTT.

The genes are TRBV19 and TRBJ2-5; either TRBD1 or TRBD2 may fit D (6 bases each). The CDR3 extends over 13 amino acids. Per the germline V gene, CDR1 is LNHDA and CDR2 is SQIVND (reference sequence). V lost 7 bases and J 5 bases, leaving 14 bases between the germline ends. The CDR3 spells CASTPLGGETQYF. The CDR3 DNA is TGTGCCAGTACCCCACTAGGGGGGGAGACCCAGTACTTC.

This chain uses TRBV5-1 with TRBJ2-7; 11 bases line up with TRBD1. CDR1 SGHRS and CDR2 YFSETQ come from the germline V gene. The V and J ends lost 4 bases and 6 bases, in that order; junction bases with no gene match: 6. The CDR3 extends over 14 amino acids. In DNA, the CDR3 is TGCGCCAGCAGCAACGGACAGGGGGCCCTCGAGCAGTACTTC. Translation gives CASSNGQGALEQYF.

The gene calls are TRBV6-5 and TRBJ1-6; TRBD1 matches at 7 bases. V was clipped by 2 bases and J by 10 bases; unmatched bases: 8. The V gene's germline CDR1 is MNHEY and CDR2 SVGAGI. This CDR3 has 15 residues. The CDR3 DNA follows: TGTGCCAGCAGTTACAAACCCAGGGGGAACTCACCCCTCCACTTT. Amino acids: CASSYKPRGNSPLHF.

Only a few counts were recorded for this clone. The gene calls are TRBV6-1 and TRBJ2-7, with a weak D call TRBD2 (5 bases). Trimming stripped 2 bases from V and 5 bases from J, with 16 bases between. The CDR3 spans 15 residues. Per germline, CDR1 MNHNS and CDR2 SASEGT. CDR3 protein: CASSEFEGAGDEQYF. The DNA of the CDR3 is TGTGCCAGCAGTGAATTTGAGGGCGCCGGGGACGAGCAGTACTTC.

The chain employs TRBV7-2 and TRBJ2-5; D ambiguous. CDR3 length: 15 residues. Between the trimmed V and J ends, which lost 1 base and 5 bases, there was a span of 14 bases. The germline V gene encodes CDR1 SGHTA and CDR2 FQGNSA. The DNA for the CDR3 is TGTGCCAGCAGCTTAGTGGTCCTTTCCCGGGAGACCCAGTACTTC. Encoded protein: CASSLVVLSRETQYF. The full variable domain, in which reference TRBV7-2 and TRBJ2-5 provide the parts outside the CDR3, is GAGVSQSPSNKVTEKGKDVELRCDPISGHTALYWYRQSLGQGLEFLIYFQGNSAPDKSGLPSDRFSAERTGGSVSTLTIQRTQQEDSAVYLCASSLVVLSRETQYFGPGTRLLVL.

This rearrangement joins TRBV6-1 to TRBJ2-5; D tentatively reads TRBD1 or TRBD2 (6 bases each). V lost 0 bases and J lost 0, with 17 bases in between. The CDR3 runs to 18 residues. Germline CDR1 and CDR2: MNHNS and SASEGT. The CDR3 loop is CASSEARAAGTYQETQYF. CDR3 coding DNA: TGTGCCAGCAGTGAAGCGCGGGCGGCGGGGACATACCAAGAGACCCAGTACTTC.

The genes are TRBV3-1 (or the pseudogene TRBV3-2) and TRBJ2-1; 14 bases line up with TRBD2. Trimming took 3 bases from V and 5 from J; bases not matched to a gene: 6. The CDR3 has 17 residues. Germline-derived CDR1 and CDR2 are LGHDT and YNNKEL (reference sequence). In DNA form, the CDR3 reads TGTGCCAGCAGCCAGACTAGCGGGAGGGCCGTCAACAATGAGCAGTTCTTC. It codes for CASSQTSGRAVNNEQFF.

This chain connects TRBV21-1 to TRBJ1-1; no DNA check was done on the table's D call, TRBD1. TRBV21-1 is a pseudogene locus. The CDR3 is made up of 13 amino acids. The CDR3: CASSKWANTEAFF. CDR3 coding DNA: TGTGCCAGCAGCAAGTGGGCGAACACTGAAGCTTTCTTT.

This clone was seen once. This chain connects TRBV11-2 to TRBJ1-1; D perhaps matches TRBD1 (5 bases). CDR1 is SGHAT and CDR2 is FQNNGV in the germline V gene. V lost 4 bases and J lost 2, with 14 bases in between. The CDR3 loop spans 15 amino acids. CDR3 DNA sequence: TGTGCCAGCAGCTCAGGAGGGGTCGTAAACACTGAAGCTTTCTTT. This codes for CASSSGGVVNTEAFF.

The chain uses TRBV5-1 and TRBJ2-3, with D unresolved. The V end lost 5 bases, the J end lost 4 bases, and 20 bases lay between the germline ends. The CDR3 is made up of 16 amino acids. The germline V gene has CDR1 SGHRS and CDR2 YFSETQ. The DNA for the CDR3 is TGCGCCAGCAGTATGGGGTCAGCCACCCTCGCAGATACGCAGTATTTT. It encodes CASSMGSATLADTQYF.

The CDR3 bases are TGCGCCAGCAGCCCCCATGGGACGCTTGGGAGCTCCTATAATTCACCCCTCCACTTT. Its translation is CASSPHGTLGSSYNSPLHF. The chain couples TRBV5-1 to TRBJ1-6; possible D gene TRBD1, 5 bases. V lost 4 bases and J 0 bases, leaving 20 bases between the germline ends. Per the germline V gene, CDR1 is SGHRS and CDR2 is YFSETQ. The CDR3 covers 19 residues.

The CDR3 DNA reads TGCGCCAGCAGCACCCGGGCCCCAAGTGGGGGGGAGCAGTACTTC. It translates to CASSTRAPSGGEQYF. This chain uses TRBV5-1 with TRBJ2-7, with D tentatively TRBD2 (6 bases). V lost 4 bases, J lost 7 bases, and 21 bases lay in between. Germline V lookup: CDR1 SGHRS, CDR2 YFSETQ. This CDR3 spans 15 amino acids.

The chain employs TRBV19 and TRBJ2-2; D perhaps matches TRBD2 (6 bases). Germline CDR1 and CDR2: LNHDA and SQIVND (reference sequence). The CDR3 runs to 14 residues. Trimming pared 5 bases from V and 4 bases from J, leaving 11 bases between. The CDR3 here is CASSAGTSTGELFF. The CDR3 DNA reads TGTGCCAGTAGTGCGGGGACCAGCACCGGGGAGCTGTTTTTT.